These T cell receptor beta chains were read from a single sample in a study of T cells in Graves' hyperthyroidism and ophthalmopathy. One entry per CDR3 protein results from TCRdb running MiXCR on the multiplex PCR reads. Here the sample spans over 400,000 distinct CDR3 sequences, about 14% being singletons. The specimen sequenced was blood. These receptors were obtained from a man aged 18 to 30 with Graves' ophthalmopathy. Both conserved end residues are part of each CDR3.

TRBV20-1 CSARGPGHQETQYF
TRBV12-5 CASGTGTLYEQYF
TRBV29-1 CSVWAGGYEQYF
TRBV3-1 CASSGTGLTYEQYF
TRBV19 CASSPSGRGEQYF
TRBV5-1 CASSLASWTGLQETQYF
TRBV4-3 CASGLPGQSYPKNIQYF
TRBV7-2 CASSAFVRGDIQYF
TRBV18 CASSPQKREYQETQYF
TRBV12-3/TRBV12-4 CASSSRQVYEQYF
TRBV10-3 CAISELSQPQHF
TRBV2 CASSGQGGNTGELFF
TRBV2 CASSGATQYF
TRBV7-9 CASSGGWGHQETQYF
TRBV5-8 CASSFTLEQYF
TRBV10-3 CAISESSGGMNTEASF
TRBV19 CASSIPGELFF
TRBV4-1 CASSQSRDRYEQYF
TRBV12-3/TRBV12-4 CASSLGLAGIYGQYF
TRBV3-1 CASSQGVGGDGYTF
TRBV29-1 CSVAHGTDTQYF
TRBV3-1 CASSQVSGNTGELFF
TRBV29-1 CSVTAGLVYNEQFF
TRBV20-1 CSAWTGVDGYTF
TRBV11-2 CASSTIIQGASGELFF
TRBV19 CASSIPQTGDWLQPQHF
TRBV3-1 CASSQETGLGNYGYTF
TRBV5-1 CASSLYRGLGDTQYF
TRBV2 CASRKWTANYEQYF
TRBV5-6 CASSPGGWRSSYNEQFF
TRBV7-9 CASSLVDIDEKLFF
TRBV15 CATSRRVDTEAFF
TRBV19 CASIATSGSDNEQFF
TRBV13 CASSPSGGHNSPLHF
TRBV12-3/TRBV12-4 CASSPQVQETQYF
TRBV7-9 CASSLGLEWPQHF
TRBV12-3/TRBV12-4 CASSFGGEGETQYF
TRBV24-1 CATSDLAGNQPQHF
TRBV7-9 CASSSERQPYEQYF
TRBV29-1 CSVVPGGHYGYTF
TRBV12-3/TRBV12-4 CASIRDRGKGYTF
TRBV5-1 CASSLASGALNTEAFF
TRBV29-1 CSAMGHGNEKLFF